This T cell receptor beta chain was sequenced during a study of cytomegalovirus exposure and HLA in healthy donors. Germline values: CDR1 SGHRS, CDR2 YFSETQ. The CDR3 is 14 amino acids. Trimming pared 2 bases from V and 8 bases from J, leaving 13 bases between. PCR amplification relied on 60 Vbeta primers (plus 13 Jbeta primers). TCRdb's table, derived via immunoSEQ multiplex PCR, lists solely in-frame clones and lacks some. The table lists under 150,000 clones, around 77% of them singletons, with around 5.8% in the top ten. This chain uses TRBV5-1 with TRBJ1-4, with a possible D match to TRBD1 (6 bases). This receptor was identified in a woman in her twenties or thirties in good health and CMV-seropositive. Sequencing used PBMCs. CDR3 DNA: TGCGCCAGCAGCTTTAACCAGGGGCAAGAAAAACTGTTTTTT. It is translated as CASSFNQGQEKLFF.